This TCR beta chain is from a study of Ad26.COV2.S vaccination and SARS-CoV-2 variants. Overall study context: Dosing was one shot or two shots 56 days apart. Study findings and constraints: The TCR-based breadth and depth measures might underestimate overall T cell responses.

Regarding this clone: Antigen specificity is unknown.

Trimming took off 4 bases at V and 1 base at J, with 14 bases between the two ends. Germline V gene data show CDR1 as SGHRS and CDR2 as YFSETQ. The CDR3 has 16 residues. As for treatment: approximately 18 received Ad26.COV2.S at low or high dose, single or two shots; about 5 received placebo; per-sample allocation not given. Collection of the samples took place on day 63 after the first injection of vaccine or placebo. Sequencing used immunoSEQ multiplex PCR; TCRdb keeps in-frame clones, though not all of them. Of about 380,000 clones detected, about 80% appear once; the ten largest clones hold just under 7.5%.

The material sequenced was peripheral blood, taken in a trial of Ad26.COV2.S vaccine versus placebo. The chain carries TRBV5-1 and TRBJ2-2; perhaps TRBD1 as D (6 bases). This clonotype originated in a person between 18 and 59 years old who received the Ad26.COV2.S COVID-19 vaccine or a placebo. The CDR3 DNA sequence: TGCGCCAGCAGCGAAAACTCACAGGGGAACACCGGGGAGCTGTTTTTT. Its protein is CASSENSQGNTGELFF. Using reference TRBV5-1 and TRBJ2-2 for the parts outside the CDR3, the full variable domain is KAGVTQTPRYLIKTRGQQVTLSCSPISGHRSVSWYQQTPGQGLQFLFEYFSETQRNKGNFPGRFSGRQFSNSRSEMNVSTLELGDSALYLCASSENSQGNTGELFFGEGSRLTVL.